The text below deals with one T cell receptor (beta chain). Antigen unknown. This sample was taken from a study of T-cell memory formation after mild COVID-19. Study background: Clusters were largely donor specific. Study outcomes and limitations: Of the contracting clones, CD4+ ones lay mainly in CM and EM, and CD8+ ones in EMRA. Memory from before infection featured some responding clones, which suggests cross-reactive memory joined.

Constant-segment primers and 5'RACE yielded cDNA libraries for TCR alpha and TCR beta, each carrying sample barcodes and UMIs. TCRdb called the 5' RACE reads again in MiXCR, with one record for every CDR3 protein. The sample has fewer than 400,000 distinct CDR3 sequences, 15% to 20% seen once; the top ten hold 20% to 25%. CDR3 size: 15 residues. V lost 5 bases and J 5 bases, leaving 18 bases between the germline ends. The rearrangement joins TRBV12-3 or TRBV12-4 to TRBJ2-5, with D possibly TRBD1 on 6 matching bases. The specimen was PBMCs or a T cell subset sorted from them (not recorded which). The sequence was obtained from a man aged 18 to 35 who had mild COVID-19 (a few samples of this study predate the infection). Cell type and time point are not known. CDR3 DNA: TGTGCCAGCAGTCGCGCAACAGGGTTGGGGGAGACCCAGTACTTC. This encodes CASSRATGLGETQYF.